The 20 T cell receptor beta chains listed next were all sequenced from one sample in a study of blood T cell repertoires in COVID-19. Only in-frame clones appear in the TCRdb table, and some are missing; sequencing was by immunoSEQ multiplex PCR. Found here are 250,000 to 300,000 clones, just over 90% of them singletons; the top ten hold roughly 2%. Sequencing was carried out using PBMCs or T cells enriched from blood (not recorded which). The receptors were gathered from a woman aged 35 to 49 with acute COVID-19.

The chain uses TRBV3-1 (or the pseudogene TRBV3-2) and TRBJ1-1; D is possibly TRBD1 (6 bases). Trimming shortened V by 4 bases and J by 8 bases, and 20 bases separated the two germline ends. The CDR3 loop spans 15 amino acids. Germline CDR1 LGHDT, CDR2 YNNKEL (reference sequence). CDR3 region: CASSRGTTRGEEAFF. The CDR3 DNA reads as TGTGCCAGCAGCCGCGGGACAACCCGGGGGGAAGAAGCTTTCTTT.

The genes are TRBV27 and TRBJ1-2; 7 bases map to TRBD1. The J segment lost 2 bases and the V segment lost 3 bases, leaving 9 bases of the junction unmatched. The CDR3 runs 16 residues. Germline loops: CDR1 MNHEY, CDR2 SMNVEV (reference sequence). The CDR3 DNA sequence: TGTGCCAGCAGTTTCCTATCGGACAGGATGAACTATGGCTACACCTTC. This sequence encodes CASSFLSDRMNYGYTF.

V is TRBV28 and J is TRBJ1-2, with unresolved D. Germline V gene sequence: CDR1 MDHEN, CDR2 SYDVKM. V was clipped by 2 bases and J by 2 bases, with 12 bases between them. The CDR3 consists of 15 residues. The CDR3 reads CASSLISPGNYGYTF. The CDR3 DNA sequence: TGTGCCAGCAGTTTAATTTCACCGGGGAACTATGGCTACACCTTC.

The chain couples TRBV9 to TRBJ1-2, with a weak D call TRBD1 (6 bases). The CDR3 is 16 amino acids. Germline V CDR1 and CDR2: SGDLS, YYNGEE. V lost 2 bases, J lost 4 bases, and 18 bases lay in between. CDR3 sequence reads: CASSVGSRGSSYGYTF. In nucleotides, the CDR3 is TGTGCCAGCAGCGTGGGGTCCAGGGGCAGTAGCTATGGCTACACCTTC.

The chain carries TRBV2 and TRBJ1-6; TRBD1 aligns across 8 bases. Per germline, CDR1 SNHLY and CDR2 FYNNEI. This CDR3 comprises 15 residues. V shed 4 bases and J 7 bases; nucleotides not matched to a gene: 6. The CDR3 loop reads CASSAGQGRNSPLHF. The DNA for the CDR3 is TGTGCCAGCAGTGCTGGACAGGGCCGGAATTCACCCCTCCACTTT.

This clone was detected only a few times. The chain employs TRBV6-5 and TRBJ1-1; 8 positions match TRBD1. Trimming at V came to 6 bases and at J to 4 bases, leaving 4 bases not matched to a gene. Germline lookup yields CDR1 MNHEY and CDR2 SVGAGI. The CDR3 sequence is 13 residues long. DNA of the CDR3: TGTGCCAGCAGCGGACAGGGCTTCACTGAAGCTTTCTTT. Translated: CASSGQGFTEAFF.

The chain joins TRBV29-1 to TRBJ2-1; 9 positions agree with TRBD2. The CDR3 spans 13 residues. CDR1 SQVTM and CDR2 ANQGSEA come from the germline V gene. V shed 7 bases and J 7 bases; nucleotides not matched to a gene: 8. CDR3: CSARTSVGNEQFF. CDR3 nucleotides: TGCAGCGCCCGGACTAGCGTGGGTAATGAGCAGTTCTTC.

The CDR3 DNA follows: TGTGCCAGCTCTCGCCTTCCGGGACAGGGGGCTGGCGGCTACACCTTC. Translation gives CASSRLPGQGAGGYTF. The V gene is TRBV18, the J gene TRBJ1-2, with 12 bases fitting TRBD1. This CDR3 spans 16 amino acids. J lost 8 bases, V lost 6 bases, and 13 bases had no gene match. Germline CDR1 reads KGHSH; CDR2 reads LQKENI.

This rearrangement joins TRBV2 to TRBJ2-1; 8 positions match TRBD1. With V trimmed by 2 bases and J by 8 bases, 5 bases remained unmatched. The CDR3 runs to 14 residues. Germline-derived CDR1 and CDR2 are SNHLY and FYNNEI. The CDR3 loop reads CASSETGGQDEQFF. The CDR3, as DNA: TGTGCCAGCAGTGAAACAGGGGGGCAGGATGAGCAGTTCTTC.

The V gene is TRBV5-6, the J gene TRBJ1-4; D remains unclear. This CDR3 spans 13 amino acids. Trimming removed 4 bases at V and 8 bases at J, with 12 bases between. The germline V gene encodes CDR1 SGHDT and CDR2 YYEEEE. The CDR3 spells CASSHILDEKLFF. The CDR3 DNA sequence: TGTGCCAGCAGCCATATCCTAGACGAAAAACTGTTTTTT.

The CDR3: CASSRGTGNQPQHF. CDR3 nucleotide sequence: TGCGCCAGCAGCCGGGGGACTGGCAATCAGCCCCAGCATTTT. The J gene is TRBJ1-5, the V gene TRBV4-1; D possibly corresponds to TRBD1 (5 bases). V shed 4 bases and J shed 2 bases, with 9 bases lying between them. Germline CDR1 and CDR2: MGHRA and YSYEKL. The CDR3 runs to 14 residues.

CDR3 sequence reads: CASSTGPRVGYTF. The CDR3 bases are TGTGCCAGTAGTACGGGCCCCAGGGTAGGCTACACCTTC. The gene calls are TRBV19 and TRBJ1-2; D possibly corresponds to TRBD1 (5 bases). This CDR3 has 13 amino acids. CDR1 and CDR2 from the germline V gene are LNHDA and SQIVND (reference sequence). Trimming left V 4 bases short and J 8 bases short, with 14 bases between.

The chain uses TRBV5-6 and TRBJ2-5, with 8 bases identical to TRBD1. The V and J ends lost 3 bases and 9 bases, in that order; junction bases with no gene match: 10. The CDR3 spans 14 residues. Germline CDR1 is SGHDT and CDR2 is YYEEEE. CDR3 residues: CASSWADRVRPQYF. For the CDR3, the DNA is TGTGCCAGCAGCTGGGCGGACAGGGTTAGGCCCCAGTACTTC.

The rearrangement links TRBV5-5 to TRBJ1-5, with TRBD1 identical over 7 bases. This CDR3 is 14 amino acids long. The V and J ends lost 6 bases and 7 bases, in that order; junction bases with no gene match: 10. CDR1 and CDR2 from the germline V gene are SGHKS and YYEKEE (reference sequence). CDR3 in amino acids: CASNIVAGGQPQHF. The CDR3 DNA reads TGTGCCAGCAATATAGTGGCAGGGGGACAGCCCCAGCATTTT.

The V gene is TRBV7-3, the J gene TRBJ2-5, with a possible D match to TRBD1 (5 bases). Germline assignment: CDR1 SGHTA and CDR2 FQGTGA. This CDR3 spans 13 amino acids. V shed 3 bases and J shed 2 bases, with 7 bases lying between them. CDR3 protein: CASSFNRQETQYF. Here the CDR3 DNA reads TGTGCCAGCAGCTTTAACAGGCAAGAGACCCAGTACTTC.

The rearrangement joins TRBV11-2 to TRBJ2-1; 7 positions match TRBD1. The trim removed 0 bases at V and 0 bases at J, leaving 8 bases unmatched. CDR1 is SGHAT, CDR2 FQNNGV, per germline. This CDR3 has 18 amino acids. The CDR3 region is CASSLDRRQGSSYNEQFF. The DNA of the CDR3 is TGTGCCAGCAGCTTAGATCGGAGACAGGGAAGCTCCTACAATGAGCAGTTCTTC.

The chain links TRBV7-9 to TRBJ1-1, with D possibly TRBD1 on 6 matching bases. The germline V and J ends were trimmed by 5 bases and 3 bases, with 25 bases remaining between them. CDR1 is SEHNR and CDR2 is FQNEAQ in the germline V gene (reference sequence). The CDR3 consists of 18 residues. The CDR3 DNA reads TGTGCCAGCAGCCCTAAGTGGGGCTGGGGTGGGGGCGACACTGAAGCTTTCTTT. Translation: CASSPKWGWGGGDTEAFF.

This chain joins TRBV7-2 and TRBJ2-4; 7 nucleotides align to TRBD2. The CDR3 contains 15 residues. Germline CDR1 SGHTA, CDR2 FQGNSA. V shed 5 bases and J 1 base; nucleotides not matched to a gene: 5. For the CDR3, the DNA is TGTGCCAGCAGCCCCGGGGGGAAGGCCAAAAACATTCAGTACTTC. Translation gives CASSPGGKAKNIQYF.

This clone was picked up a small number of times. V is TRBV6-5 and J is TRBJ2-7; no firm D call. CDR3 length: 15 amino acids. Trimming shortened V by 0 bases and J by 7 bases, and 16 bases separated the two germline ends. The germline V gene encodes CDR1 MNHEY and CDR2 SVGAGI. CDR3 nucleotide sequence: TGTGCCAGCAGTTACTCGAGTGGGCCGAAACGGGAGCAGTACTTC. Encoded protein: CASSYSSGPKREQYF.

The chain links TRBV14 to TRBJ1-4; D call uncertain. This CDR3 comprises 12 residues. With 1 base removed from V and 10 bases from J, the gap between germline ends came to 7 bases. In germline, CDR1 is SGHDN, CDR2 FVKESK. The CDR3 sequence is CASSQVSGKLFF. CDR3 nucleotides: TGTGCCAGCAGCCAAGTTTCGGGAAAACTGTTTTTT.